The subject of this entry is one T cell receptor (beta chain). Its antigen remains unidentified. This CDR3 has 13 amino acids. The germline V gene encodes CDR1 SGHKS and CDR2 YYEKEE (reference sequence). The ends were cut back, 1 base at V and 2 bases at J, with 7 bases in the middle. Produced via immunoSEQ multiplex PCR; TCRdb's table is partial and in-frame only. The top ten clones hold around a third of a sample with roughly 45,000 clones, 65% to 70% of them seen once. The ViraFEST assay expanded antigen-specific CD4+ T cells with viral peptide pools before sequencing. Cells that had been cultured for 9 to 10 days were the source of isolated CD4+ T cells. A PCR test confirmed that the person had SARS-CoV-2 infection between March and December 2020. The data are from a study of vaccination effects on CD4 cells after COVID-19. Findings and limits, study-wide: Spike-reactive clones found after vaccination in convalescents were mainly new vaccine-induced clones.

This chain connects TRBV5-5 to TRBJ2-7; D gene unclear. The receptor's source is a human donor who had a prior SARS-CoV-2 infection. Sequences were derived from CD4+ T cells from PBMCs cultured with a peptide pool, sampled before COVID-19 vaccination. The CDR3, as DNA: TGTGCCAGCAGCTTGATTGGTCCCTACGAGCAGTACTTC. Translated, it gives CASSLIGPYEQYF.